The 29 T cell receptor beta chains below were found in one sample sequenced in a study of molecular identifiers for immune sequencing clone quantification. TCRdb re-derived calls from the PCR reads in MiXCR, one entry per CDR3 protein. In the table there are 490,000 or so distinct CDR3 sequences, approximately 25% of which are singletons. Sequenced: naive CD8+ T cells from blood, with Jurkat cell RNA spiked in. The subset here: FACS-sorted CD8+CD4-CCR7+CD45RA+ naive T cells. These receptors were taken from a human donor in good health. Some libraries in this study had Jurkat cell RNA spiked in.

This clonotype was recorded a few times. The rearrangement uses TRBV28 and TRBJ2-7, with 7 positions matching TRBD1. V lost 2 bases and J lost 2; bases outside the gene matches: 3. This CDR3 comprises 14 residues. The germline V gene has CDR1 MDHEN and CDR2 SYDVKM. The DNA of the CDR3 is TGTGCCAGCAGTTTAGGACAGGATACCTACGAGCAGTACTTC. Protein: CASSLGQDTYEQYF.

Many counts were recorded for this clonotype. The chain couples TRBV20-1 to TRBJ2-7; 8 nucleotides agree with TRBD2. Germline V gene data show CDR1 as DFQATT and CDR2 as SNEGSKA (reference sequence). V lost 0 bases and J lost 1; bases outside the gene matches: 5. This CDR3 is built from 15 residues. CDR3 in DNA: TGCAGTGCTAGAGATCGCGGGAGGCCATCCTACGAGCAGTACTTC. This encodes CSARDRGRPSYEQYF.

The V gene is TRBV9, the J gene TRBJ1-3; tentatively, D is TRBD1 (5 bases). Trimming removed 3 bases from V and 0 bases from J, with 7 bases in between. CDR1 is SGDLS, CDR2 YYNGEE, per germline. The CDR3 runs 14 residues. For the CDR3, the DNA is TGTGCCAGCAGCGCGGACACCTCTGGAAACACCATATATTTT. Translated, it gives CASSADTSGNTIYF. The whole variable domain, filled in from reference TRBV9 and TRBJ1-3, reads DSGVTQTPKHLITATGQRVTLRCSPRSGDLSVYWYQQSLDQGLQFLIQYYNGEERAKGNILERFSAQQFPDLHSELNLSSLELGDSALYFCASSADTSGNTIYFGEGSWLTVV.

A note on this clonotype: A read error may be the cause here, since a much bigger clone is one base away. The chain recombines TRBV2 with TRBJ1-1; D is ambiguous. The CDR3 has 13 amino acids. V lost 7 bases and J 3 bases, leaving 12 bases between the germline ends. Germline V lookup: CDR1 SNHLY, CDR2 FYNNEI. The CDR3 protein is CASMGVTYTEAFF. In nucleotides, the CDR3 is TGTGCCAGCATGGGAGTGACCTACACTGAAGCTTTCTTT.

V usage is TRBV9 and J usage is TRBJ2-1; D uncertain. The CDR3 contains 12 residues. CDR1 is SGDLS, CDR2 YYNGEE, per germline. The ends were cut back, 0 bases at V and 7 bases at J, with 5 bases in the middle. CDR3: CASSVVWNEQFF. DNA of the CDR3: TGTGCCAGCAGCGTAGTATGGAATGAGCAGTTCTTC.

This clonotype occurred a few times. The chain recombines TRBV11-2 with TRBJ2-7, with D uncertain. CDR1 SGHAT and CDR2 FQNNGV come from the germline V gene. V gave up 0 bases and J gave up 2 bases, with 14 bases separating them. CDR3 length: 16 residues. The CDR3 region is CASSLDKPGPTYEQYF. Written as DNA, the CDR3 is TGTGCCAGCAGCTTAGATAAGCCAGGCCCTACCTACGAGCAGTACTTC.

Only a few counts were recorded for this clonotype. The V and J genes are TRBV2 and TRBJ2-1; 7 nucleotides align to TRBD2. The CDR3 totals 15 residues. V gave up 3 bases and J gave up 1 base; unmatched junction bases: 3. Germline assignment: CDR1 SNHLY and CDR2 FYNNEI. DNA for the CDR3: TGTGCCAGCAGTGACGGGCGGGGGTCCTACAATGAGCAGTTCTTC. Protein: CASSDGRGSYNEQFF.

This clonotype was recorded at least ten times. The chain carries TRBV20-1 and TRBJ2-3; D may correspond to TRBD1 or TRBD2 (6 bases each). CDR1 and CDR2 from the germline V gene are DFQATT and SNEGSKA (reference sequence). This CDR3 is 11 amino acids long. The CDR3 protein is CGGGPTDTQYF. The CDR3 DNA sequence: TGCGGAGGGGGGCCGACAGATACGCAGTATTTT.

On this clonotype itself: Lacking the conserved final phenylalanine or tryptophan, this CDR3 likely reflects a read error. The chain combines TRBV4-1 with TRBJ1-2; 9 bases align to TRBD1. J was trimmed by 8 bases and V by 4 bases; bases with no gene match: 5. Germline CDR1 and CDR2: MGHRA and YSYEKL. The length of the CDR3 is 13 residues. The DNA of the CDR3 is TGCGCCAGCAGCCTGGACAGGGGCTGGGGCTACACCTCC. Its protein is CASSLDRGWGYTS.

With respect to this clonotype: Given a much more abundant clone one base away, this may be a read error. The rearrangement uses TRBV4-1 and TRBJ2-7, with D maybe TRBD1 (6 bases). Germline CDR1 is MGHRA and CDR2 is YSYEKL. The CDR3 runs to 15 residues. Trimming took off 8 bases at V and 2 bases at J, with 19 bases between the two ends. The CDR3 nucleotides are TGCGCCAGCGGCCCTAGCTCGGACAGAGCCTACGAGCAGTACTTC. This gives the protein CASGPSSDRAYEQYF.

The rearrangement joins TRBV20-1 to TRBJ2-1; 10 nucleotides match TRBD2. This CDR3 contains 15 residues. Germline V CDR1 and CDR2: DFQATT, SNEGSKA (reference sequence). Trimming at V came to 0 bases and at J to 9 bases, leaving 8 bases not matched to a gene. CDR3 DNA sequence: TGCAGTGCTAGAGATGAAAGCGGGGGGGCTGGTGAGCAGTTCTTC. This sequence encodes CSARDESGGAGEQFF.

This clonotype was seen ten or more times. The gene calls are TRBV18 and TRBJ2-6; D remains ambiguous. V was trimmed by 3 bases and J by 2 bases, leaving 2 bases between them. CDR1 and CDR2 from the germline V gene are KGHSH and LQKENI. This CDR3 is built from 13 residues. CDR3 sequence (DNA): TGTGCCAGCTCACCCGCTGGGGCCAACGTCCTGACTTTC. Translation: CASSPAGANVLTF.

This chain joins TRBV5-4 and TRBJ1-1; no definite D call. V lost 3 bases to trimming and J lost 2 bases, with 8 bases between them. The CDR3 runs to 13 residues. Germline assignment: CDR1 SGHNT and CDR2 YYREEE (reference sequence). CDR3 region: CASSWSTNTEAFF. For the CDR3, the DNA is TGTGCCAGCAGCTGGTCGACTAACACTGAAGCTTTCTTT.

In this sample, this clonotype turned up a few times. V usage is TRBV3-1 and J usage is TRBJ2-1, with TRBD2 matching 8 bases. J gave up 5 bases and V 4 bases, and 7 bases lay outside the gene matches. Germline-derived CDR1 and CDR2 are LGHDT and YNNKEL (reference sequence). CDR3 length: 15 residues. CDR3 bases: TGTGCCAGCAGCCGCCCTGGAGCGGGAGACAATGAGCAGTTCTTC. It yields the protein CASSRPGAGDNEQFF.

This clonotype was observed a handful of times. The V gene is TRBV11-2, the J gene TRBJ2-2, with D possibly TRBD1 on 5 matching bases. The V and J ends lost 6 bases and 9 bases respectively, with 14 bases between them. The CDR3 has 13 amino acids. CDR1 and CDR2 (germline): SGHAT, FQNNGV. The CDR3 region is CASSLSTARELFF. CDR3 DNA sequence: TGTGCCAGCAGTCTCTCGACAGCTAGGGAGCTGTTTTTT.

V usage is TRBV28 and J usage is TRBJ2-7; maybe TRBD1 (5 bases). This CDR3 spans 12 amino acids. Germline lookup yields CDR1 MDHEN and CDR2 SYDVKM. The germline V and J ends were trimmed by 7 bases and 6 bases, with 13 bases remaining between them. The CDR3 loop is CASNPIGAEQYF. CDR3 nucleotide sequence: TGTGCCAGCAACCCTATAGGGGCCGAGCAGTACTTC.

The chain carries TRBV7-9 and TRBJ2-1, with D unclear. V was pared by 4 bases and J by 1 base, with 11 bases between. Germline CDR1 SEHNR, CDR2 FQNEAQ (reference sequence). CDR3 length equals 15 residues. DNA of the CDR3: TGTGCCAGCAGCTCTACAGTTGTTTCCTACAATGAGCAGTTCTTC. It encodes CASSSTVVSYNEQFF.

The chain joins TRBV20-1 to TRBJ2-7, with 7 bases fitting TRBD1. The CDR3 runs to 13 residues. The V gene end was trimmed by 1 base and the J gene end by 5 bases; junction bases not matched to a gene: 5. From germline, CDR1 is DFQATT and CDR2 SNEGSKA (reference sequence). In nucleotides, the CDR3 is TGCAGTGCTAGAGTGGAAGGGGGCGACGAGCAGTACTTC. As protein: CSARVEGGDEQYF.

This chain uses TRBV11-2 with TRBJ2-3, with D possibly called TRBD1 or TRBD2 (5 bases each). Germline V gene lookup returns CDR1 SGHAT and CDR2 FQNNGV. CDR3 length equals 15 residues. Trimming took 5 bases from V and 2 from J, leaving 14 bases between them. In nucleotides, the CDR3 is TGTGCCAGCAGCCCAGAGGGCAGGGCCACAGATACGCAGTATTTT. Its protein is CASSPEGRATDTQYF.

The chain uses TRBV12-3 or TRBV12-4 and TRBJ1-2; D remains ambiguous. Trimming removed 6 bases at V and 5 bases at J, with 16 bases between. The CDR3 contains 14 residues. The CDR3 protein is CASSPKAGRYGYTF. DNA for the CDR3: TGTGCCAGCAGCCCCAAAGCAGGACGATATGGCTACACCTTC.

The rearrangement uses TRBV7-9 and TRBJ2-1, with no clear D. The CDR3 has 12 residues. Trimming took off 10 bases at V and 5 bases at J, with 12 bases between the two ends. Germline loops: CDR1 SEHNR, CDR2 FQNEAQ (reference sequence). CDR3 coding DNA: TGTGCCACCTCGAGGTCCGACAATGAGCAGTTCTTC. Encoded protein: CATSRSDNEQFF.

This chain connects TRBV7-6 to TRBJ2-7; 10 nucleotides align to TRBD2. CDR3 length equals 18 residues. J was trimmed by 0 bases and V by 2 bases; bases with no gene match: 10. CDR1 and CDR2 from the germline V gene are SGHVS and FNYEAQ. CDR3 bases: TGTGCCAGCAGCTTAAACCGCCCGGGACTAGCGAGCTCCTACGAGCAGTACTTC. As protein: CASSLNRPGLASSYEQYF.

The V call is TRBV7-9, the J call TRBJ2-3; 8 nucleotides agree with TRBD1. Germline CDR1 SEHNR, CDR2 FQNEAQ (reference sequence). The CDR3 contains 15 residues. The J segment lost 2 bases and the V segment lost 5 bases, leaving 6 bases of the junction unmatched. The chain's CDR3 is CASSPTGANTDTQYF. The CDR3 DNA reads as TGTGCCAGCAGCCCGACAGGGGCGAACACAGATACGCAGTATTTT.

This clonotype was counted at least ten times. The genes are TRBV7-3 and TRBJ2-5; 7 bases agree with TRBD2. The CDR3 totals 14 residues. The V segment lost 5 bases and the J segment 4 bases; nucleotides outside the gene matches: 7. The germline gives CDR1 SGHTA, CDR2 FQGTGA. CDR3 nucleotide sequence: TGTGCCAGCAGCCCCTCAGGACTAGGAGAGACCCAGTACTTC. It encodes CASSPSGLGETQYF.

This rearrangement joins TRBV15 to TRBJ1-5; TRBD1 might be the D (6 bases). The CDR3 is 14 residues long. Looked up from germline, CDR1 is LNHNV and CDR2 is YYDKDF (reference sequence). Trimming stripped 3 bases from V and 4 bases from J, with 10 bases between. The CDR3: CATSRLQGNQPQHF. CDR3 nucleotide sequence: TGTGCCACCAGCAGGCTCCAGGGGAATCAGCCCCAGCATTTT.

This clonotype was seen only once. The chain has TRBV20-1 and TRBJ2-1; 13 bases match TRBD2. CDR1 DFQATT and CDR2 SNEGSKA come from the germline V gene (reference sequence). Trimming took 2 bases from V and 4 from J; bases not matched to a gene: 11. CDR3 length: 18 residues. CDR3 residues: CSARPYLLAGGPYNEQFF. The CDR3 DNA follows: TGCAGTGCTAGACCCTACCTACTAGCGGGGGGGCCATACAATGAGCAGTTCTTC.

Ten or more counts support this clonotype. This chain links TRBV12-5 with TRBJ2-3, with a possible D match to TRBD1 (6 bases). The CDR3 spans 18 residues. Germline values: CDR1 LGHNT, CDR2 FRNRAP. Trimming pared 2 bases from V and 2 bases from J, leaving 20 bases between. The DNA for the CDR3 is TGTGCTAGTGGTTTGCCGCATATGGGGACACCCCTCACAGATACGCAGTATTTT. It specifies CASGLPHMGTPLTDTQYF.

Many counts were recorded for this clonotype. The gene calls are TRBV5-1 and TRBJ2-3, with 10 positions matching TRBD2. V lost 2 bases and J lost 6; bases outside the gene matches: 9. Germline CDR1 SGHRS, CDR2 YFSETQ. The CDR3 length is 16 residues. This CDR3 is CASSLTLAGVKDTQYF. CDR3 coding DNA: TGCGCCAGCAGCTTAACTCTAGCGGGGGTCAAGGATACGCAGTATTTT.

Concerning this clonotype: Sequence at one end of the junction differs from germline and may be a read error. The chain is built from TRBV7-9 and TRBJ1-1; D not certain. Germline loops: CDR1 SEHNR, CDR2 FQNEAQ (reference sequence). This CDR3 is 16 amino acids long. The CDR3 DNA reads as TGTACCAGCAGCAAACCCCCGGGATACATGAACACTGAAGCTTTCTTT. Amino acids: CTSSKPPGYMNTEAFF.